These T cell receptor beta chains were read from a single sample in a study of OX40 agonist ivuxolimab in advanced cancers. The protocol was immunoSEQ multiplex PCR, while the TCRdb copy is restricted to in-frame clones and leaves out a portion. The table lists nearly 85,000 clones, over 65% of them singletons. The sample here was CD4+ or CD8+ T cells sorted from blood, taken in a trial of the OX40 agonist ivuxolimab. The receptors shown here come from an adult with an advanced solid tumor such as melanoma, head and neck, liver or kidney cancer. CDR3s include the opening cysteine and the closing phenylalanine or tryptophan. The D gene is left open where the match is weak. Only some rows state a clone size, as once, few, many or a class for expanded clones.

cdr3_aa: CASSLRAGGTDTQYF
cdr3_nt: TGCGCCAGCAGCTTGAGGGCAGGGGGCACAGATACGCAGTATTTT
v_call: TRBV5-1
cdr3_length: 15
clone_size: few
j_call: TRBJ2-3
d_call: -

cdr3_aa: CASSHVQGAVAGNTIYF
cdr3_nt: TGTGCCAGCTCCCATGTGCAGGGGGCCGTCGCTGGAAACACCATATATTTT
v_call: TRBV18
cdr3_length: 17
clone_size: -
j_call: TRBJ1-3
d_call: TRBD1

cdr3_aa: CASSLYSGANVLTF
cdr3_nt: TGTGCCAGCAGCCTTTACTCTGGGGCCAACGTCCTGACTTTC
v_call: TRBV5-6
cdr3_length: 14
clone_size: -
j_call: TRBJ2-6
d_call: -

cdr3_aa: CASSNRGTTTWDTQYF
cdr3_nt: TGTGCCAGTAGTAACCGAGGGACAACCACCTGGGATACGCAGTATTTT
v_call: TRBV19
cdr3_length: 16
clone_size: once
j_call: TRBJ2-3
d_call: -

cdr3_aa: CASSQPGQSYNEQFF
cdr3_nt: TGCGCCAGCAGCCAACCGGGACAGAGTTACAATGAGCAGTTCTTC
v_call: TRBV4-1
cdr3_length: 15
clone_size: -
j_call: TRBJ2-1
d_call: TRBD1

cdr3_aa: CASSLASGQGQETQYF
cdr3_nt: TGCGCCAGCAGCTTGGCCTCGGGACAGGGCCAAGAGACCCAGTACTTC
v_call: TRBV5-1
cdr3_length: 16
clone_size: -
j_call: TRBJ2-5
d_call: TRBD1

cdr3_aa: CSVEVVSGITRNYGYTF
cdr3_nt: TGCAGCGTTGAAGTGGTGAGCGGGATTACACGTAACTATGGCTACACCTTC
v_call: TRBV29-1
cdr3_length: 17
clone_size: once
j_call: TRBJ1-2
d_call: -

cdr3_aa: CASRSGQGASWTQYF
cdr3_nt: TGTGCCAGCAGGTCGGGACAGGGGGCTTCGTGGACCCAGTACTTC
v_call: TRBV2
cdr3_length: 15
clone_size: -
j_call: TRBJ2-5
d_call: TRBD1

cdr3_aa: CASSQVAGPTEAFF
cdr3_nt: TGTGCCAGCAGCCAAGTAGCCGGGCCCACTGAAGCTTTCTTT
v_call: TRBV14
cdr3_length: 14
clone_size: medium-sized
j_call: TRBJ1-1
d_call: -

cdr3_aa: CASSPRQGTMSNYGYTF
cdr3_nt: TGTGCCAGCAGTCCCCGACAGGGCACCATGTCTAACTATGGCTACACCTTC
v_call: TRBV19
cdr3_length: 17
clone_size: -
j_call: TRBJ1-2
d_call: TRBD1

cdr3_aa: CASSPKTGNKNTEAFF
cdr3_nt: TGTGCCAGCAGCCCGAAGACAGGGAACAAGAACACTGAAGCTTTCTTT
v_call: TRBV7-7
cdr3_length: 16
clone_size: -
j_call: TRBJ1-1
d_call: TRBD1

cdr3_aa: CASSVRDSGNEKLFF
cdr3_nt: TGTGCCAGCAGTGTCCGGGACAGCGGGAATGAAAAACTGTTTTTT
v_call: TRBV27
cdr3_length: 15
clone_size: -
j_call: TRBJ1-4
d_call: TRBD1

cdr3_aa: CASSLGSGTQETQYF
cdr3_nt: TGTGCCAGCAGCTTGGGTTCCGGGACGCAAGAGACCCAGTACTTC
v_call: TRBV7-6
cdr3_length: 15
clone_size: -
j_call: TRBJ2-5
d_call: -

cdr3_aa: CSVGTGVEEKLFF
cdr3_nt: TGCAGCGTCGGGACAGGGGTCGAAGAAAAACTGTTTTTT
v_call: TRBV29-1
cdr3_length: 13
clone_size: -
j_call: TRBJ1-4
d_call: TRBD1

cdr3_aa: CAWSDHIGGYTF
cdr3_nt: TGTGCCTGGAGTGACCATATAGGGGGCTACACCTTC
v_call: TRBV30
cdr3_length: 12
clone_size: -
j_call: TRBJ1-2
d_call: -

cdr3_aa: CSAPFQGAGETQYF
cdr3_nt: TGCAGCGCACCTTTCCAGGGGGCGGGCGAGACCCAGTACTTC
v_call: TRBV29-1
cdr3_length: 14
clone_size: few
j_call: TRBJ2-5
d_call: TRBD1

cdr3_aa: CASSPNVKTGSKTNEQYF
cdr3_nt: TGTGCCAGCTCGCCCAACGTTAAAACAGGTTCTAAAACCAACGAGCAGTACTTC
v_call: TRBV18
cdr3_length: 18
clone_size: -
j_call: TRBJ2-7
d_call: -

cdr3_aa: CASSEGGPAQTFF
cdr3_nt: TGTGCCAGCAGTGAAGGGGGGCCTGCCCAAACTTTCTTT
v_call: TRBV6-1
cdr3_length: 13
clone_size: -
j_call: TRBJ1-1
d_call: -

cdr3_aa: CASSLEGRGFTQPQHF
cdr3_nt: TGTGCCAGCAGCTTGGAGGGGCGGGGGTTTACTCAGCCCCAGCATTTT
v_call: TRBV5-6
cdr3_length: 16
clone_size: -
j_call: TRBJ1-5
d_call: -

cdr3_aa: CASSSDRSLGYTF
cdr3_nt: TGTGCCAGCAGTTCGGACAGGAGCCTTGGCTACACCTTC
v_call: TRBV6-6
cdr3_length: 13
clone_size: -
j_call: TRBJ1-2
d_call: TRBD1

cdr3_aa: CASDAALTSPDTQYF
cdr3_nt: TGTGCCAGCGACGCAGCCCTAACGTCCCCGGATACGCAGTATTTT
v_call: TRBV6-1
cdr3_length: 15
clone_size: -
j_call: TRBJ2-3
d_call: -

cdr3_aa: CGSSGGPTDTQYF
cdr3_nt: TGTGGTTCTAGCGGGGGACCCACAGATACGCAGTATTTT
v_call: TRBV7-2
cdr3_length: 13
clone_size: -
j_call: TRBJ2-3
d_call: TRBD2

cdr3_aa: CASSQGLAGRDTQYF
cdr3_nt: TGTGCCAGCAGCCAAGGACTAGCGGGGAGAGATACGCAGTATTTT
v_call: TRBV4-2
cdr3_length: 15
clone_size: few
j_call: TRBJ2-3
d_call: TRBD2

cdr3_aa: CASTAGAPNSPLHF
cdr3_nt: TGTGCCTCGACGGCAGGGGCTCCTAATTCACCCCTCCACTTT
v_call: TRBV30
cdr3_length: 14
clone_size: -
j_call: TRBJ1-6
d_call: -

cdr3_aa: CASSLDLDSNQPQHF
cdr3_nt: TGTGCCAGCAGCTTAGACCTGGATAGCAATCAGCCCCAGCATTTT
v_call: TRBV11-2
cdr3_length: 15
clone_size: once
j_call: TRBJ1-5
d_call: -

cdr3_aa: CASSPLMGGTYEQYF
cdr3_nt: TGTGCCAGCTCACCCTTGATGGGGGGCACCTACGAGCAGTACTTC
v_call: TRBV18
cdr3_length: 15
clone_size: -
j_call: TRBJ2-7
d_call: -

cdr3_aa: CASSQDRGLVGQPQHF
cdr3_nt: TGCGCCAGCAGCCAAGATCGGGGGTTGGTAGGCCAGCCCCAGCATTTT
v_call: TRBV4-1
cdr3_length: 16
clone_size: -
j_call: TRBJ1-5
d_call: -

cdr3_aa: CASRMGLATDTQYF
cdr3_nt: TGTGCCAGCAGAATGGGACTAGCAACAGATACGCAGTATTTT
v_call: TRBV7-2
cdr3_length: 14
clone_size: -
j_call: TRBJ2-3
d_call: TRBD2

cdr3_aa: CASSQEGSGGPETQYF
cdr3_nt: TGCGCCAGCAGCCAAGAAGGTAGCGGGGGGCCCGAGACCCAGTACTTC
v_call: TRBV4-1
cdr3_length: 16
clone_size: -
j_call: TRBJ2-5
d_call: TRBD2

cdr3_aa: CASSLARSDDEKLFF
cdr3_nt: TGTGCCAGCAGCTTGGCCCGGTCTGATGATGAAAAACTGTTTTTT
v_call: TRBV5-8
cdr3_length: 15
clone_size: -
j_call: TRBJ1-4
d_call: -

cdr3_aa: CASRGTGGEANEKLFF
cdr3_nt: TGTGCCTCACGGGGCACAGGGGGGGAGGCTAATGAAAAACTGTTTTTT
v_call: TRBV10-3
cdr3_length: 16
clone_size: -
j_call: TRBJ1-4
d_call: TRBD1

cdr3_aa: CASSQNRRANYGYTF
cdr3_nt: TGTGCCAGCAGTCAGAACAGGCGAGCTAACTATGGCTACACCTTC
v_call: TRBV11-2
cdr3_length: 15
clone_size: -
j_call: TRBJ1-2
d_call: -

cdr3_aa: CASSPTSGGNEQYF
cdr3_nt: TGTGCCAGCAGCCCTACTAGCGGGGGTAACGAGCAGTACTTC
v_call: TRBV7-2
cdr3_length: 14
clone_size: once
j_call: TRBJ2-7
d_call: TRBD2

cdr3_aa: CASSGGAGDHNEQFF
cdr3_nt: TGTGCCAGCAGCGGGGGGGCAGGGGACCACAATGAGCAGTTCTTC
v_call: TRBV11-2
cdr3_length: 15
clone_size: -
j_call: TRBJ2-1
d_call: -

cdr3_aa: CASSGGEHQGSYEQYF
cdr3_nt: TGTGCCAGCAGTGGGGGGGAACATCAGGGCTCCTACGAGCAGTACTTC
v_call: TRBV25-1
cdr3_length: 16
clone_size: -
j_call: TRBJ2-7
d_call: -

cdr3_aa: CAWSVGGGDTQYF
cdr3_nt: TGTGCCTGGAGTGTTGGTGGAGGAGATACGCAGTATTTT
v_call: TRBV30
cdr3_length: 13
clone_size: -
j_call: TRBJ2-3
d_call: -

cdr3_aa: CASSLDLTGNTEAFF
cdr3_nt: TGCGCCAGCAGCTTGGACCTAACAGGGAACACTGAAGCTTTCTTT
v_call: TRBV5-1
cdr3_length: 15
clone_size: -
j_call: TRBJ1-1
d_call: -

cdr3_aa: CASSSNTVDSNQPQHF
cdr3_nt: TGTGCCAGCAGCTCAAATACTGTGGATAGCAATCAGCCCCAGCATTTT
v_call: TRBV7-9
cdr3_length: 16
clone_size: -
j_call: TRBJ1-5
d_call: -

cdr3_aa: CASSPQRGGTDTQYF
cdr3_nt: TGTGCCAGCAGTCCTCAGCGGGGGGGCACAGATACGCAGTATTTT
v_call: TRBV7-2
cdr3_length: 15
clone_size: -
j_call: TRBJ2-3
d_call: TRBD2

cdr3_aa: CASTSDSYTEAFF
cdr3_nt: TGTGCCAGCACCTCGGACAGTTACACTGAAGCTTTCTTT
v_call: TRBV2
cdr3_length: 13
clone_size: -
j_call: TRBJ1-1
d_call: -

cdr3_aa: CASSEGQGDTGELFF
cdr3_nt: TGCGCCAGCAGTGAGGGACAGGGTGACACCGGGGAGCTGTTTTTT
v_call: TRBV10-2
cdr3_length: 15
clone_size: once
j_call: TRBJ2-2
d_call: TRBD1

cdr3_aa: CASSLEGRGLFGTQYF
cdr3_nt: TGCGCCAGCAGCTTGGAGGGCAGGGGGCTCTTCGGTACGCAGTATTTT
v_call: TRBV5-1
cdr3_length: 16
clone_size: -
j_call: TRBJ2-3
d_call: TRBD1

cdr3_aa: CASSLMAGRGDTQYF
cdr3_nt: TGTGCCAGCAGCTTAATGGCAGGGAGAGGTGATACGCAGTATTTT
v_call: TRBV7-2
cdr3_length: 15
clone_size: few
j_call: TRBJ2-3
d_call: -

cdr3_aa: CASSRGESYEQYF
cdr3_nt: TGTGCCAGCAGCCGCGGGGAGTCCTACGAGCAGTACTTC
v_call: TRBV7-9
cdr3_length: 13
clone_size: -
j_call: TRBJ2-7
d_call: -

cdr3_aa: CASSLRTGARNTEAFF
cdr3_nt: TGTGCCAGCAGCCTCCGCACGGGGGCGAGGAACACTGAAGCTTTCTTT
v_call: TRBV7-9
cdr3_length: 16
clone_size: -
j_call: TRBJ1-1
d_call: -

cdr3_aa: CASRVFGAAATNEKLFF
cdr3_nt: TGCGCCAGCAGGGTTTTCGGGGCAGCTGCAACTAATGAAAAACTGTTTTTT
v_call: TRBV5-1
cdr3_length: 17
clone_size: -
j_call: TRBJ1-4
d_call: -

cdr3_aa: CASSVGPNTYGYTF
cdr3_nt: TGTGCCAGCAGCGTAGGCCCGAATACTTATGGCTACACCTTC
v_call: TRBV9
cdr3_length: 14
clone_size: -
j_call: TRBJ1-2
d_call: -

cdr3_aa: CASSPLVAGATDF
cdr3_nt: TGTGCCAGCAGCCCTCTGGTAGCGGGGGCCACGGACTTC
v_call: TRBV7-2
cdr3_length: 13
clone_size: -
j_call: TRBJ2-7
d_call: TRBD2

cdr3_aa: CASSVGASGGAHETQYF
cdr3_nt: TGTGCCAGCAGCGTAGGGGCTAGCGGGGGGGCCCACGAGACCCAGTACTTC
v_call: TRBV7-2
cdr3_length: 17
clone_size: -
j_call: TRBJ2-5
d_call: TRBD2

cdr3_aa: CASSLLAGDYEQYF
cdr3_nt: TGTGCCAGCAGCTTGCTAGCGGGAGACTACGAGCAGTACTTC
v_call: TRBV7-2
cdr3_length: 14
clone_size: -
j_call: TRBJ2-7
d_call: TRBD2

cdr3_aa: CASSPGGPLQSSYTF
cdr3_nt: TGTGCCAGCAGCCCCGGGGGGCCACTTCAGTCGAGCTACACCTTC
v_call: TRBV7-2
cdr3_length: 15
clone_size: -
j_call: TRBJ1-2
d_call: -